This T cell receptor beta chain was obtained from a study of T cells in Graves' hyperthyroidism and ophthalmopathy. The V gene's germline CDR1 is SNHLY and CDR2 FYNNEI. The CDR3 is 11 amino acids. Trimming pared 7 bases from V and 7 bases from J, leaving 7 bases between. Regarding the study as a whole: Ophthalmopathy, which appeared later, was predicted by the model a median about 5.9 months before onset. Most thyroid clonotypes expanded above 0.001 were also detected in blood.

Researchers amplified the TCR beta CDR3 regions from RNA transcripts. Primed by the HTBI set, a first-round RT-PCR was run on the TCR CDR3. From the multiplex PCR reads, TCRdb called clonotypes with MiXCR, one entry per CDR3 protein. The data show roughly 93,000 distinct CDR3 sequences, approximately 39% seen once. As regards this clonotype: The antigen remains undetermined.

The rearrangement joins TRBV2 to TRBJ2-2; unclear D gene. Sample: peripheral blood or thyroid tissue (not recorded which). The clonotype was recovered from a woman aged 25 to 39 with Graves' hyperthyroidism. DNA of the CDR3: TGTGCCAGCATTGACGGCGGGGAGCTGTTTTTT. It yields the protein CASIDGGELFF.